These 27 T cell receptor beta chains came from one sample sequenced in a study of PD-1 blockade in mismatch repair-deficient tumors. Sequencing was performed with immunoSEQ multiplex PCR; in TCRdb, only in-frame clones are kept and a portion is missing. The data show around 100,000 clones, more than 60% seen once. Material: peripheral blood, obtained about 60 weeks after starting pembrolizumab. The receptors were gathered from an adult with mismatch repair-deficient cancer.

This chain uses TRBV6-1 with TRBJ2-2; D ambiguous. From germline, CDR1 is MNHNS and CDR2 SASEGT. The V end lost 4 bases, the J end lost 0 bases, and 12 bases lay between the germline ends. The CDR3 totals 16 residues. The CDR3 nucleotides are TGTGCCAGCAGTGCGGACGGAGACTCGAACACCGGGGAGCTGTTTTTT. It yields the protein CASSADGDSNTGELFF.

The rearrangement links TRBV12-5 to TRBJ2-3; D call uncertain. The V gene lost 6 bases and the J gene lost 5 bases, with 9 bases spanning the gap. CDR1 LGHNT and CDR2 FRNRAP come from the germline V gene. CDR3 length: 12 residues. In nucleotides, the CDR3 is TGTGCTAGTGGACCCAGAGGAGATACGCAGTATTTT. It encodes CASGPRGDTQYF.

CDR3: CASSEFPSGSSYNEQFF. In nucleotides, the CDR3 is TGTGCCAGCAGTGAATTTCCTAGCGGGAGCTCCTACAATGAGCAGTTCTTC. The V call is TRBV2, the J call TRBJ2-1; 10 bases match TRBD2. From germline, CDR1 is SNHLY and CDR2 FYNNEI. The CDR3 extends over 17 amino acids. The junction had 4 bases not matched to a gene; V was cut back by 2 bases and J by 0 bases.

The chain employs TRBV27 and TRBJ2-5; D is perhaps TRBD1 (5 bases). Between the trimmed V and J ends, which lost 2 bases and 2 bases, there was a span of 12 bases. CDR3 size: 15 residues. Germline V gives CDR1 MNHEY, CDR2 SMNVEV (reference sequence). The CDR3: CASSLDSRGQETQYF. The CDR3 nucleotides read TGTGCCAGCAGTTTAGACAGTCGAGGACAAGAGACCCAGTACTTC.

The table lists this clone with a few counts. Other DNA variants within this sample encode the same CDR3. The J gene is TRBJ1-1, the V gene TRBV7-9, with a tentative D call TRBD1 (5 bases). CDR1 and CDR2 (germline): SEHNR, FQNEAQ (reference sequence). V was shortened by 1 base and J by 1 base, with 7 bases between the two germline ends. The CDR3 sequence is 14 residues long. This CDR3 is CASSLVGGNTEAFF. The CDR3 DNA reads as TGTGCCAGCAGCTTAGTCGGGGGGAACACTGAAGCTTTCTTT.

This sequence joins TRBV5-4 and TRBJ1-5, with no clear D. From germline, CDR1 is SGHNT and CDR2 YYREEE (reference sequence). The V gene lost 0 bases and the J gene lost 3 bases, with 10 bases spanning the gap. The CDR3 loop spans 15 amino acids. DNA for the CDR3: TGTGCCAGCAGCTTGGACGGAAGAACCAATCAGCCCCAGCATTTT. Protein sequence: CASSLDGRTNQPQHF.

CDR3 DNA sequence: TGTGCCAGCAGAGAACAGGGGACACCCTACGAGCAGTACTTC. Amino acids: CASREQGTPYEQYF. The rearrangement joins TRBV2 to TRBJ2-7; TRBD1 matches 7 bases. The CDR3 extends over 14 amino acids. Germline-derived CDR1 and CDR2 are SNHLY and FYNNEI. Trimming cost V 6 bases and J 2 bases; bases outside gene matches: 7.

The chain couples TRBV30 to TRBJ2-7; D perhaps matches TRBD1 (6 bases). This CDR3 is 13 amino acids long. The germline gives CDR1 GTSNPN, CDR2 SVGIG (reference sequence). The germline V and J ends were trimmed by 2 bases and 2 bases, with 10 bases remaining between them. The CDR3 here is CAWSRKGAYEQYF. In DNA form, the CDR3 reads TGTGCCTGGAGTCGCAAGGGGGCCTACGAGCAGTACTTC.

This chain links TRBV7-6 with TRBJ1-5; a weak D match, TRBD1 (5 bases). Germline CDR1 is SGHVS and CDR2 is FNYEAQ. V lost 5 bases, J lost 0 bases, and 11 bases lay in between. The length of the CDR3 is 15 residues. The CDR3 sequence is CASSPTVYSNQPQHF. In DNA form, the CDR3 reads TGTGCCAGCAGCCCGACAGTGTATAGCAATCAGCCCCAGCATTTT.

CDR3 protein: CASSEGSPNTGELFF. CDR3 in DNA: TGTGCCAGCAGTGAGGGCAGCCCGAACACCGGGGAGCTGTTTTTT. The chain combines TRBV2 with TRBJ2-2; D ambiguous. This CDR3 has 15 residues. CDR1 and CDR2 from the germline V gene are SNHLY and FYNNEI. The germline V and J ends were trimmed by 3 bases and 0 bases, with 8 bases remaining between them.

This chain links TRBV5-6 with TRBJ2-7; no definite D call. CDR3 length equals 13 residues. Between the trimmed V and J ends, which lost 4 bases and 4 bases, there was a span of 12 bases. The germline V gene encodes CDR1 SGHDT and CDR2 YYEEEE. CDR3 residues: CASSATGRYEQYF. In DNA, the CDR3 is TGTGCCAGCAGCGCAACCGGGCGGTACGAGCAGTACTTC.

This clone showed up just once. V gene TRBV19 combines with J gene TRBJ2-2, with a possible D match to TRBD2 (5 bases). This CDR3 is built from 15 residues. V was trimmed by 7 bases and J by 1 base, leaving 13 bases between them. Per germline, CDR1 LNHDA and CDR2 SQIVND (reference sequence). As DNA, the CDR3 is TGTGCCAGTACTACCCCCGGGGAGAACACCGGGGAGCTGTTTTTT. Translated, it gives CASTTPGENTGELFF.

The chain uses TRBV19 and TRBJ2-5, with no clear D. This CDR3 is built from 15 residues. CDR1 is LNHDA and CDR2 is SQIVND in the germline V gene (reference sequence). Trimming shortened V by 7 bases and J by 5 bases, and 20 bases separated the two germline ends. As DNA, the CDR3 is TGTGCCAGTACAAAAAGTTTACTGAGTGGGGAGACCCAGTACTTC. Encoded protein: CASTKSLLSGETQYF.

The chain joins TRBV5-5 to TRBJ1-2; D not certain. The germline V gene has CDR1 SGHKS and CDR2 YYEKEE (reference sequence). Trimming cost V 2 bases and J 6 bases, with 5 bases left between them. The CDR3 consists of 11 residues. CDR3 nucleotide sequence: TGTGCCAGCAGCTTTAGGGATGGCTACACCTTC. This translates into CASSFRDGYTF.

This sequence joins TRBV5-4 and TRBJ1-1, with 9 bases fitting TRBD1. The CDR3 consists of 14 residues. V shed 5 bases and J 4 bases; nucleotides not matched to a gene: 6. Per germline, CDR1 SGHNT and CDR2 YYREEE (reference sequence). This CDR3 is CASRTGTGITEAFF. The CDR3 nucleotides read TGTGCCAGCAGGACCGGGACAGGGATCACTGAAGCTTTCTTT.

The rearrangement joins TRBV27 to TRBJ2-4; tentative D call: TRBD1 (6 bases). The CDR3 length is 15 residues. Germline CDR1 is MNHEY and CDR2 is SMNVEV (reference sequence). V was clipped by 6 bases and J by 0 bases, with 12 bases between them. CDR3 protein: CASSPNRAAKNIQYF. In DNA, the CDR3 is TGTGCCAGCAGCCCTAACAGGGCAGCCAAAAACATTCAGTACTTC.

The CDR3 sequence is CASSSLARGDTQYF. The CDR3 bases are TGTGCCAGCAGCTCCCTCGCACGGGGTGATACGCAGTATTTT. The chain has TRBV7-9 and TRBJ2-3, with TRBD2 as a possible D gene (5 bases). The V and J ends lost 4 bases and 6 bases respectively, with 14 bases between them. Germline lookup yields CDR1 SEHNR and CDR2 FQNEAQ (reference sequence). The CDR3 sequence is 14 residues long.

The chain combines TRBV7-2 with TRBJ2-1; D unclear. Trimming cost V 1 base and J 3 bases, with 7 bases left between them. The CDR3 spans 14 residues. Germline V gene sequence: CDR1 SGHTA, CDR2 FQGNSA. CDR3 protein: CASSLVPLYNEQFF. CDR3 coding DNA: TGTGCCAGCAGCTTAGTTCCACTCTACAATGAGCAGTTCTTC.

This clone was seen a single time. J is TRBJ1-2 and V is TRBV5-1; no reliable D call. The CDR3 runs to 14 residues. Germline values: CDR1 SGHRS, CDR2 YFSETQ. V lost 0 bases, J lost 2 bases, and 8 bases lay in between. DNA for the CDR3: TGCGCCAGCAGCTTGGCCTTAGAAAACTATGGCTACACCTTC. It is translated as CASSLALENYGYTF.

Only a few counts were recorded for this clone. The rearrangement links TRBV6-5 to TRBJ1-2, with D tentatively TRBD1 (6 bases). V was pared by 7 bases and J by 9 bases, with 18 bases between. The CDR3 sequence is 13 residues long. Germline loops: CDR1 MNHEY, CDR2 SVGAGI. CDR3 region: CASTRKQGTSYTF. The DNA of the CDR3 is TGTGCCAGCACCAGAAAACAGGGAACGAGCTACACCTTC.

This chain connects TRBV11-2 to TRBJ2-5; TRBD2 might be the D (5 bases). The germline CDR1 and CDR2 sequences are SGHAT and FQNNGV. The CDR3 extends over 17 amino acids. V lost 0 bases, J lost 4 bases, and 18 bases lay in between. CDR3 DNA: TGTGCCAGCAGCTTAGACTTGGCCGGACTTAGAGGAGAGACCCAGTACTTC. It encodes CASSLDLAGLRGETQYF.

This chain links TRBV27 with TRBJ1-1; 7 bases are shared with TRBD1. The length of the CDR3 is 14 residues. V lost 5 bases to trimming and J lost 4 bases; unmatched junction nucleotides: 7. Germline values: CDR1 MNHEY, CDR2 SMNVEV (reference sequence). This CDR3 is CASSKTGLSTEAFF. CDR3 coding DNA: TGTGCCAGCAGTAAGACAGGGTTGAGCACTGAAGCTTTCTTT.

The chain joins TRBV7-8 to TRBJ2-3; D possibly corresponds to TRBD1 (6 bases). V was trimmed by 6 bases and J by 0 bases, leaving 13 bases between them. CDR3 length: 15 residues. Germline V gene sequence: CDR1 SGHVS, CDR2 FQNEAQ. The CDR3 loop reads CASRQTGSSTDTQYF. CDR3 bases: TGTGCCAGCAGGCAAACAGGGTCTAGCACAGATACGCAGTATTTT.

The DNA for the CDR3 is TGTGCCAGCAGCCGTATGGGTGTAGATGAGCAGTTCTTC. It yields the protein CASSRMGVDEQFF. This chain uses TRBV7-3 with TRBJ2-1; D gene ambiguous. The germline CDR1 and CDR2 sequences are SGHTA and FQGTGA. Trimming left V 5 bases short and J 8 bases short, with 13 bases between. CDR3 size: 13 residues.

This clone has a handful of counts. This chain links TRBV27 with TRBJ2-1; tentatively, D is TRBD1 (5 bases). The CDR3 runs to 16 residues. Trimming took 5 bases from V and 3 from J, leaving 17 bases between them. Germline CDR1 MNHEY, CDR2 SMNVEV (reference sequence). The CDR3, as DNA: TGTGCCAGCAGTGTAGTGGGGCGCGGAAACTACAATGAGCAGTTCTTC. Its protein is CASSVVGRGNYNEQFF.

The chain joins TRBV5-1 to TRBJ1-1; no clear D. The ends were cut back, 0 bases at V and 4 bases at J, with 7 bases in the middle. This CDR3 spans 13 amino acids. Per the germline V gene, CDR1 is SGHRS and CDR2 is YFSETQ. The CDR3 loop is CASSLADTTEAFF. CDR3 sequence (DNA): TGCGCCAGCAGCTTGGCCGACACCACTGAAGCTTTCTTT.

This chain uses TRBV5-1 with TRBJ2-2; 9 bases match TRBD2. The ends lost 1 base at V and 4 bases at J; junction bases unmatched: 5. CDR1 and CDR2 (germline): SGHRS, YFSETQ. There are 16 residues in the CDR3. This CDR3 reads CASSLSLAGPTGELFF. DNA for the CDR3: TGCGCCAGCAGCTTGTCACTAGCGGGCCCCACCGGGGAGCTGTTTTTT.